The sample holds many counts of the clone carrying this T cell receptor (beta chain). Its target is not known. The data belong to a study of response to subunit inactivated influenza vaccine. The CDR3 has 15 residues. Trimming removed 5 bases at V and 5 bases at J, with 17 bases between. Germline V lookup: CDR1 SGHTA, CDR2 FQGNSA. TCRdb re-called the RT-PCR reads with MiXCR, one entry per CDR3 protein. The sample includes around 520,000 distinct CDR3 sequences, approximately 12% of them seen just once. Overall study findings and caveats: Each seasonal flu vaccination may recruit only limited new T cells, authors suggested.

This receptor was identified in a man in his fifties who received an inactivated influenza vaccine. The chain recombines TRBV7-2 with TRBJ2-3, with D tentatively TRBD2 (5 bases). The sequencing used PBMCs from blood, collected on the day of vaccination. CDR3 DNA: TGTGCCAGCAGCGATTTTGGGGAGTCGGGAGATACGCAGTATTTT. It codes for CASSDFGESGDTQYF. Looking up the rest from reference TRBV7-2 and TRBJ2-3 gives the full variable domain: GAGVSQSPSNKVTEKGKDVELRCDPISGHTALYWYRQSLGQGLEFLIYFQGNSAPDKSGLPSDRFSAERTGGSVSTLTIQRTQQEDSAVYLCASSDFGESGDTQYFGPGTRLTVL.